Below are 20 T cell receptor beta chains sequenced from a single sample in a study of blood T cell repertoires in COVID-19. Only in-frame clones appear in the TCRdb table, and some are missing; sequencing was by immunoSEQ multiplex PCR. The data show about 340,000 clones, with 88% seen just once and about 7.3% held by the top ten. What was sequenced was peripheral blood. The source is a woman between 65 and 79 years old with COVID-19, enrolled during active disease.

The chain has TRBV28 and TRBJ2-5, with a tentative D call TRBD1 (7 bases). CDR3 size: 16 residues. From germline, CDR1 is MDHEN and CDR2 SYDVKM. Trimming took off 3 bases at V and 5 bases at J, with 19 bases between the two ends. The CDR3 nucleotides are TGTGCCAGCAGTTTCCGGGTGGGCAGGGGGGATGAGACCCAGTACTTC. Translation gives CASSFRVGRGDETQYF.

The J gene is TRBJ2-1, the V gene TRBV27, with 7 bases fitting TRBD2. The CDR3 is 14 residues long. Germline V gene sequence: CDR1 MNHEY, CDR2 SMNVEV (reference sequence). Losses at the gene ends were 3 bases for V and 4 bases for J; bases not matched to a gene: 3. The CDR3: CASSFSGDYNEQFF. DNA for the CDR3: TGTGCCAGCAGTTTCAGCGGGGATTACAATGAGCAGTTCTTC.

The chain recombines TRBV11-2 with TRBJ2-2, with 11 bases aligning to TRBD1. Trimming took 6 bases from V and 8 from J; bases not matched to a gene: 11. CDR1 SGHAT and CDR2 FQNNGV come from the germline V gene. This CDR3 has 16 amino acids. The CDR3 reads CASRKGPGQGAGELFF. The CDR3 DNA reads TGTGCCAGCAGGAAAGGCCCCGGACAGGGGGCAGGGGAGCTGTTTTTT. Based on the CDR3 plus reference TRBV11-2 and TRBJ2-2, the full variable domain is EAGVAQSPRYKIIEKRQSVAFWCNPISGHATLYWYQQILGQGPKLLIQFQNNGVVDDSQLPKDRFSAERLKGVDSTLKIQPAKLEDSAVYLCASRKGPGQGAGELFFGEGSRLTVL.

The DNA of the CDR3 is TGTGCCAGCAGCTTTGCCTTTGGACTAGCGGGGGGCCTTGAGCAGTTCTTC. Translating gives CASSFAFGLAGGLEQFF. This sequence joins TRBV7-2 and TRBJ2-1; TRBD2 matches 14 bases. The J segment lost 9 bases and the V segment lost 3 bases, leaving 10 bases of the junction unmatched. Per germline, CDR1 SGHTA and CDR2 FQGNSA. The CDR3 is 17 residues long.

The CDR3 DNA follows: TGCGCCAGCAGCCCAGGACAGGGGGCAGGGACTAATGAAAAACTGTTTTTT. This translates into CASSPGQGAGTNEKLFF. V is TRBV5-1 and J is TRBJ1-4, with 11 bases aligning to TRBD1. V lost 4 bases to trimming and J lost 2 bases; unmatched junction nucleotides: 7. Germline V lookup: CDR1 SGHRS, CDR2 YFSETQ. There are 17 residues in the CDR3.

The chain recombines TRBV24-1 with TRBJ2-1; D is undetermined. The V gene lost 4 bases and the J gene lost 1 base, with 7 bases spanning the gap. The CDR3 sequence is 14 residues long. Germline V lookup: CDR1 KGHDR, CDR2 SFDVKD. The CDR3 DNA follows: TGTGCCACCAGTGACCGAACATCCTACAATGAGCAGTTCTTC. Protein sequence: CATSDRTSYNEQFF.

The chain couples TRBV5-3 to TRBJ1-1; 7 positions agree with TRBD1. TRBV5-3 is an open reading frame, and its role is uncertain. Losses at the gene ends were 6 bases for V and 9 bases for J; bases not matched to a gene: 11. This CDR3 region has 13 residues. As DNA, the CDR3 is TGTGCCAGAACAACCTCATTGAGGGGGCAAGCTTTCTTT. Protein: CARTTSLRGQAFF.

V is TRBV11-2 and J is TRBJ1-3; D is ambiguous. The CDR3 covers 13 residues. The germline V gene has CDR1 SGHAT and CDR2 FQNNGV. Trimming pared 5 bases from V and 4 bases from J, leaving 9 bases between. CDR3 loop: CASSLVLGNTIYF. The CDR3 bases are TGTGCCAGCAGCCTGGTACTGGGAAACACCATATATTTT.

The chain uses TRBV10-2 and TRBJ2-4; 10 nucleotides line up with TRBD2. J gave up 6 bases and V 5 bases, and 1 base lay outside the gene matches. Germline values: CDR1 WSHSY, CDR2 SAAADI. CDR3 size: 13 residues. CDR3 in DNA: TGCGCCAGCAGTAGCGGGGGGGCAAACATTCAGTACTTC. Its translation: CASSSGGANIQYF.

The V and J genes are TRBV4-1 and TRBJ1-1, with 9 bases aligning to TRBD1. CDR1 and CDR2 (germline): MGHRA, YSYEKL. There are 16 residues in the CDR3. The trim removed 3 bases at V and 3 bases at J, leaving 8 bases unmatched. CDR3 coding DNA: TGCGCCAGCAGCCAGGCAACAGGGGGCGCGTACACTGAAGCTTTCTTT. Translation gives CASSQATGGAYTEAFF.

The J gene is TRBJ2-2, the V gene TRBV7-9; the match to TRBD1 covers 8 bases. The CDR3 runs 17 residues. The V gene end was trimmed by 3 bases and the J gene end by 1 base; junction bases not matched to a gene: 7. Germline V gene sequence: CDR1 SEHNR, CDR2 FQNEAQ (reference sequence). The CDR3 bases are TGTGCCAGCAGCTTCCCCCGACAGGGGTGGAACACCGGGGAGCTGTTTTTT. This sequence encodes CASSFPRQGWNTGELFF. The full variable domain, rest sourced from reference TRBV7-9 and TRBJ2-2, is DTGVSQNPRHKITKRGQNVTFRCDPISEHNRLYWYRQTLGQGPEFLTYFQNEAQLEKSRLLSDRFSAERPKGSFSTLEIQRTEQGDSAMYLCASSFPRQGWNTGELFFGEGSRLTVL.

This chain links TRBV27 with TRBJ2-2; 7 nucleotides align to TRBD2. Trimming cost V 4 bases and J 7 bases; bases outside gene matches: 15. Germline V gene data show CDR1 as MNHEY and CDR2 as SMNVEV (reference sequence). The CDR3 consists of 17 residues. The CDR3 sequence: CASSSFHSGPLGGELFF. In nucleotides, the CDR3 is TGTGCCAGCAGTTCCTTCCATAGCGGGCCCCTAGGCGGGGAGCTGTTTTTT.

The gene calls are TRBV7-3 and TRBJ2-1; 8 nucleotides agree with TRBD1. With 5 bases clipped from V and 4 bases from J, the junction kept 7 bases outside the gene matches. The CDR3 extends over 15 amino acids. CDR1 and CDR2 (germline): SGHTA, FQGTGA. The CDR3 spells CASSPMGQEYNEQFF. In DNA, the CDR3 is TGTGCCAGCAGCCCAATGGGACAGGAGTACAATGAGCAGTTCTTC.

The V call is TRBV5-4, the J call TRBJ2-2; 14 bases are a match to TRBD2. This CDR3 is built from 16 residues. Germline V CDR1 and CDR2: SGHNT, YYREEE (reference sequence). V was pared by 4 bases and J by 1 base, with 0 bases of the junction left unmatched. DNA of the CDR3: TGTGCCAGCAGCGGGACTAGCGGGGGGAACACCGGGGAGCTGTTTTTT. Encoded protein: CASSGTSGGNTGELFF.

The J gene is TRBJ1-1, the V gene TRBV19; TRBD1 might be the D (6 bases). Germline V gene sequence: CDR1 LNHDA, CDR2 SQIVND (reference sequence). The germline V and J ends were trimmed by 5 bases and 6 bases, with 16 bases remaining between them. This CDR3 spans 14 amino acids. CDR3: CASSADYRVAEAFF. DNA for the CDR3: TGTGCCAGTAGTGCCGATTACAGGGTCGCTGAAGCTTTCTTT.

In its sample, this clone was seen a few times. V usage is TRBV2 and J usage is TRBJ1-2, with D uncertain. Between the trimmed V and J ends, which lost 4 bases and 4 bases, there was a span of 13 bases. CDR1 is SNHLY, CDR2 FYNNEI, per germline. This CDR3 contains 14 residues. The CDR3 region is CASSGFKTGYGYTF. In DNA, the CDR3 is TGTGCCAGCAGTGGCTTTAAGACGGGCTATGGCTACACCTTC.

This chain links TRBV19 with TRBJ1-2, with 7 bases lining up with TRBD1. Germline CDR1 and CDR2: LNHDA and SQIVND (reference sequence). Losses at the gene ends were 0 bases for V and 5 bases for J; bases not matched to a gene: 6. The CDR3 contains 15 residues. The CDR3 nucleotides are TGTGCCAGTAGTATAGATCTCTACAGGGGTTATGGCTACACCTTC. This gives the protein CASSIDLYRGYGYTF.

The chain uses TRBV27 and TRBJ2-2; TRBD2 aligns across 14 bases. Trimming at V came to 5 bases and at J to 0 bases, leaving 5 bases not matched to a gene. The CDR3 covers 18 residues. Germline CDR1 and CDR2: MNHEY and SMNVEV (reference sequence). In DNA, the CDR3 is TGTGCCAGCAGTCCGGGACTAGCGGGGGAGACGAACACCGGGGAGCTGTTTTTT. Amino acids: CASSPGLAGETNTGELFF.

The CDR3 spells CPPSEPTTGEQFF. The CDR3 nucleotides read TGTCCCCCCAGTGAACCGACGACTGGTGAGCAGTTCTTC. The gene calls are TRBV2 and TRBJ2-1; no firm D call. CDR3 size: 13 residues. CDR1 is SNHLY, CDR2 FYNNEI, per germline. Filled out from reference TRBV2 and TRBJ2-1, the complete variable domain reads EPEVTQTPSHQVTQMGQEVILRCVPISNHLYFYWYRQILGQKVEFLVSFYNNEISEKSEIFDDQFSVERPDGSNFTLKIRSTKLEDSAMYFCPPSEPTTGEQFFGPGTRLTVL.

The V call is TRBV5-1, the J call TRBJ1-2; 8 nucleotides match TRBD1. The J segment lost 7 bases and the V segment lost 3 bases, leaving 14 bases of the junction unmatched. Germline CDR1 SGHRS, CDR2 YFSETQ. The CDR3 is made up of 16 amino acids. The DNA for the CDR3 is TGCGCCAGCAGCTCAAACCACCCTACAGGGGGGACTGGCTACACCTTC. Amino acids: CASSSNHPTGGTGYTF.